This is a list of T cell receptor beta chains from one sample in a study of blood T cell repertoires in COVID-19. Sequencing used immunoSEQ multiplex PCR; TCRdb keeps in-frame clones, though not all of them. The data show about 150,000 clones, with approximately 88% seen just once and 13% to 15% held by the top ten. The sample comprised peripheral blood. Receptors originate from a man aged 18 to 30 with active or convalescent COVID-19. Both conserved end residues are part of each CDR3. A D gene is named only where the DNA matches it firmly. The size of a clone is reported for some rows only, either as once, few or many, or as a class for expanded clones.

>TRBV2|TRBJ1-3|NA|15|NA
CASSEDSLSGNTIYF
TGTGCCAGCAGCGAGGACAGTCTCTCTGGAAACACCATATATTTT
>TRBV27|TRBJ1-2|NA|13|TRBD1
CASRTGQGLGYTF
TGTGCCAGCAGGACCGGACAGGGGCTCGGCTACACCTTC
>TRBV15|TRBJ1-2|NA|13|NA
CATSRGRNYGYTF
TGTGCCACCAGCAGGGGCAGGAACTATGGCTACACCTTC
>TRBV28|TRBJ1-1|NA|15|TRBD1
CASRTGAAMNTEAFF
TGTGCCAGCAGAACAGGGGCCGCTATGAACACTGAAGCTTTCTTT
>TRBV7-9|TRBJ2-7|NA|18|NA
CASSSRPPQRVGSYEQYF
TGTGCCAGCAGCTCACGTCCCCCGCAGCGGGTGGGATCCTACGAGCAGTACTTC
>TRBV7-6|TRBJ2-7|NA|16|NA
CASSLGGDIGRSEQYF
TGTGCCAGCAGCTTAGGTGGGGACATCGGGCGAAGCGAGCAGTACTTC
>TRBV6-1|TRBJ2-1|NA|16|TRBD2
CASSDSGGGSYNEQFF
TGTGCCAGCAGTGATAGCGGGGGGGGTTCGTACAATGAGCAGTTCTTC
>TRBV19|TRBJ1-1|NA|14|TRBD1
CASREGQGWTEAFF
TGTGCCAGTAGGGAAGGACAGGGATGGACTGAAGCTTTCTTT
>TRBV19|TRBJ2-3|NA|19|TRBD1
CASSVGRGQVGRGTDTQYF
TGTGCCAGTAGTGTCGGCAGGGGGCAAGTTGGAAGGGGCACAGATACGCAGTATTTT
>TRBV27|TRBJ2-1|NA|13|NA
CASSPVSRNEQFF
TGTGCCAGCAGTCCGGTGTCCCGCAATGAGCAGTTCTTC
>TRBV19|TRBJ2-3|NA|13|NA
CASSIQGTDTQYF
TGTGCCAGTAGTATACAGGGCACAGATACGCAGTATTTT
>TRBV5-1|TRBJ1-2|once|14|NA
CASSLERSNYGYTF
TGCGCCAGCAGCTTGGAGCGCAGTAACTATGGCTACACCTTC
>TRBV3-1/TRBV3-2|TRBJ2-1|NA|17|TRBD2
CASSQPGLAGRKSEQFF
TGTGCCAGCAGCCAACCGGGACTAGCGGGCCGTAAAAGTGAGCAGTTCTTC
>TRBV5-5|TRBJ1-1|NA|15|TRBD1
CASSLLQGMGTEAFF
TGTGCCAGCAGCTTGCTACAGGGGATGGGCACTGAAGCTTTCTTT
>TRBV19|TRBJ1-3|NA|16|NA
CASSAPGLSSGNTIYF
TGTGCCAGTAGTGCCCCGGGACTGAGCTCTGGAAACACCATATATTTT
>TRBV7-3|TRBJ2-7|NA|13|TRBD1
CASSFNRGKEQYF
TGTGCCAGCAGCTTCAACAGGGGAAAGGAGCAGTACTTC
>TRBV2|TRBJ2-4|NA|12|NA
CASQASENIQYF
TGCGCCAGTCAAGCCTCGGAAAACATTCAGTACTTC
>TRBV5-3|TRBJ1-2|NA|13|TRBD1
CARSSGQGRGYTF
TGTGCCAGAAGCTCCGGACAGGGGAGAGGCTACACCTTC
>TRBV10-2|TRBJ2-5|once|14|TRBD2
CASSESGGQETQYF
TGCGCCAGCAGCGAATCGGGGGGCCAAGAGACCCAGTACTTC
>TRBV5-1|TRBJ2-7|NA|13|NA
CASNRDTPYEQYF
TGCGCCAGCAACAGGGACACGCCCTACGAGCAGTACTTC
>TRBV9|TRBJ2-2|NA|18|TRBD1
CATLRRMETGGYYGELFF
TGTGCCACCCTCAGAAGGATGGAGACAGGGGGATATTACGGGGAGCTGTTTTTT
>TRBV11-2|TRBJ2-7|NA|13|NA
CASSARGAGEQYF
TGTGCCAGCAGCGCTCGGGGGGCGGGGGAGCAGTACTTC
>TRBV7-2|TRBJ2-3|NA|16|NA
CASSLDASPSTDTQYF
TGTGCCAGCAGCTTAGATGCTAGTCCAAGCACAGATACGCAGTATTTT
>TRBV7-3|TRBJ1-1|few|13|NA
CASSLNPYTEAFF
TGTGCCAGCAGCTTAAATCCCTACACTGAAGCTTTCTTT
>TRBV5-1|TRBJ1-3|NA|14|TRBD1
CASSEQGGGNTIYF
TGCGCCAGCAGCGAACAGGGGGGAGGAAACACCATATATTTT
>TRBV19|TRBJ2-7|NA|13|NA
CASSRRVAYEQYF
TGTGCCAGTAGTCGACGGGTTGCCTACGAGCAGTACTTC
>TRBV18|TRBJ1-1|NA|13|NA
CASSPTDSREAFF
TGTGCCAGCTCACCAACGGACAGCAGAGAAGCTTTCTTT
>TRBV7-8|TRBJ1-3|once|15|NA
CASSFSPGTGNTIYF
TGTGCCAGCAGCTTTTCGCCAGGGACTGGAAACACCATATATTTT
>TRBV19|TRBJ2-1|NA|16|NA
CASSEQAPLSYNEQFF
TGTGCCAGTAGTGAGCAGGCACCACTCTCCTACAATGAGCAGTTCTTC
>TRBV6-1|TRBJ2-1|NA|13|NA
CASSELRRNEQFF
TGTGCCAGCAGTGAACTCAGGCGAAATGAGCAGTTCTTC
>TRBV6-5|TRBJ1-6|NA|15|NA
CASSYQDSRDSPLHF
TGTGCCAGCAGTTACCAGGACAGTCGGGATTCACCCCTCCACTTT
>TRBV5-4|TRBJ2-1|NA|16|TRBD2
CASSRQASGGGYEQFF
TGTGCCAGCAGCCGCCAGGCGAGCGGGGGAGGGTATGAGCAGTTCTTC
>TRBV5-4|TRBJ2-3|NA|16|TRBD2
CASSLTSGPTTDTQYF
TGTGCCAGCAGCTTAACTAGCGGGCCGACCACAGATACGCAGTATTTT
>TRBV5-1|TRBJ1-6|NA|17|NA
CASSPRQESSYNSPLHF
TGCGCCAGCAGCCCTCGACAGGAGAGCTCCTATAATTCACCCCTCCACTTT
>TRBV7-9|TRBJ2-7|NA|15|TRBD2
CASSLTSGGFYEQYF
TGTGCCAGCAGCTTGACTAGCGGGGGATTCTACGAGCAGTACTTC
>TRBV4-1|TRBJ1-5|NA|18|NA
CASSQDIGGTLSNQPQHF
TGCGCCAGCAGCCAAGATATCGGAGGCACACTTAGCAATCAGCCCCAGCATTTT
>TRBV28|TRBJ2-1|NA|13|NA
CASSLQGINEQFF
TGTGCCAGCAGTTTACAGGGTATCAATGAGCAGTTCTTC
>TRBV4-2|TRBJ1-1|NA|16|NA
CASSQGGGAMNTEAFF
TGTGCCAGCAGCCAAGGTGGAGGAGCCATGAACACTGAAGCTTTCTTT
>TRBV6-5|TRBJ2-5|NA|13|NA
CASGRGSQETQYF
TGTGCCAGCGGCCGGGGGAGCCAAGAGACCCAGTACTTC
>TRBV3-1/TRBV3-2|TRBJ2-7|NA|18|TRBD2
CASSQVQAGGLKPYEQYF
TGTGCCAGCAGCCAAGTTCAGGCGGGAGGGCTGAAACCCTACGAGCAGTACTTC
>TRBV3-1/TRBV3-2|TRBJ2-3|once|15|NA
CASSQDSLATDTQYF
TGTGCCAGCAGCCAAGATAGCCTGGCCACAGATACGCAGTATTTT
>TRBV28|TRBJ2-7|once|15|NA
CASSFGTQSSYEQYF
TGTGCCAGCAGTTTCGGGACTCAGAGCTCCTACGAGCAGTACTTC